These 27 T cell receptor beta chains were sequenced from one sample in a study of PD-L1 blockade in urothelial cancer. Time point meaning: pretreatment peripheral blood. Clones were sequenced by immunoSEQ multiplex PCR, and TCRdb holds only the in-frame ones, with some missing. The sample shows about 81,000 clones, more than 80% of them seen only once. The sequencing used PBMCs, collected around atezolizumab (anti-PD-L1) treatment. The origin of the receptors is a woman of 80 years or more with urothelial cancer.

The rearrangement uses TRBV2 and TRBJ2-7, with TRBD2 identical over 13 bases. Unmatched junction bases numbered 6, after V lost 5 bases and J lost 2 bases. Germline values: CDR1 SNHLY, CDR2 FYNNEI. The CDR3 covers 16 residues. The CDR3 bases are TGTGCCAGCAGTCCGCCGACTAGCGGGAGGACCTACGAGCAGTACTTC. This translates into CASSPPTSGRTYEQYF.

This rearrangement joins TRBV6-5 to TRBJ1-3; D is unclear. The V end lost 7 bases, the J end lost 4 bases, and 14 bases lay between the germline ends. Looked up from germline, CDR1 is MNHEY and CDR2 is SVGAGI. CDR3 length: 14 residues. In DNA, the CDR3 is TGTGCCAGCAAATCCGACACGGGAGGAAACACCATATATTTT. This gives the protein CASKSDTGGNTIYF.

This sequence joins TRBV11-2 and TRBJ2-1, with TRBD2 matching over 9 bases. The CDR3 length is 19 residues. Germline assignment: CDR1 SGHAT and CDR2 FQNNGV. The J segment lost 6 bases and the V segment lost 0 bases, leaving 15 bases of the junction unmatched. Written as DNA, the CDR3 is TGTGCCAGCAGCTTAGATCTTGGTAGCGGGAGTCTTAGGGCCAATGAGCAGTTCTTC. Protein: CASSLDLGSGSLRANEQFF.

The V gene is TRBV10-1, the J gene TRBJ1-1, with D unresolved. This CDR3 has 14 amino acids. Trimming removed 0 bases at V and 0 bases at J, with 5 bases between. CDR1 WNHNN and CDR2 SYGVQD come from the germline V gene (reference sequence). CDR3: CASSESGVNTEAFF. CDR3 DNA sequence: TGCGCCAGCAGTGAGTCCGGGGTGAACACTGAAGCTTTCTTT.

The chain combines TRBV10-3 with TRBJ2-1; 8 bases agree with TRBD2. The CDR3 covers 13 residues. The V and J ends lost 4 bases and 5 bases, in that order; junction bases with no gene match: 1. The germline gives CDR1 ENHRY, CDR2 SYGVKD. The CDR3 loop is CAISGSGNNEQFF. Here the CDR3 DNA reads TGTGCCATCAGTGGTAGCGGGAACAATGAGCAGTTCTTC.

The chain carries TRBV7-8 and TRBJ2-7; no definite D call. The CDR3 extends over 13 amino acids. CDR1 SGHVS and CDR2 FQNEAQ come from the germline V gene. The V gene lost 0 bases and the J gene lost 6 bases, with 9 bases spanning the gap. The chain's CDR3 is CASSLAQDSEQYF. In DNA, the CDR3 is TGTGCCAGCAGCTTAGCGCAGGATTCCGAGCAGTACTTC.

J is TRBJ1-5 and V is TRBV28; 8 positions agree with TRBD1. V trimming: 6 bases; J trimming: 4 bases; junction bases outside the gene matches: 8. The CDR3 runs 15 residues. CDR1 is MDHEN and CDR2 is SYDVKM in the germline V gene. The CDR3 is CASSDPDRANQPQHF. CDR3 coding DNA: TGTGCCAGCAGCGACCCGGACAGGGCAAATCAGCCCCAGCATTTT.

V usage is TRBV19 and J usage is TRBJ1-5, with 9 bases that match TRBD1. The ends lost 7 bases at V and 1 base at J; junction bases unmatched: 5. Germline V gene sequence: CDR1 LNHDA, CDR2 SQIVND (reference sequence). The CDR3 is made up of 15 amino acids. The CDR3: CASNPTGGSNQPQHF. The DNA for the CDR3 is TGTGCCAGTAATCCGACAGGGGGGAGCAATCAGCCCCAGCATTTT.

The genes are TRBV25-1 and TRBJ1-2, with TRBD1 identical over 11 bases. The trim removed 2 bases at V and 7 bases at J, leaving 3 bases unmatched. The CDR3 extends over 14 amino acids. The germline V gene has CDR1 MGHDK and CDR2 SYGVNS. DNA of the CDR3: TGTGCCAGCAGTGAAGGACAGGGGGCGGGTGGCTACACCTTC. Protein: CASSEGQGAGGYTF.

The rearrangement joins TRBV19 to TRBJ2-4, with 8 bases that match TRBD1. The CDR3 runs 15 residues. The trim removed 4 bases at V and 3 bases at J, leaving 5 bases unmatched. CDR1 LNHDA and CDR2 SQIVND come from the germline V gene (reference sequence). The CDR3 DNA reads TGTGCCAGTAGTACGACAGGGGCTAACAAAAACATTCAGTACTTC. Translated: CASSTTGANKNIQYF.

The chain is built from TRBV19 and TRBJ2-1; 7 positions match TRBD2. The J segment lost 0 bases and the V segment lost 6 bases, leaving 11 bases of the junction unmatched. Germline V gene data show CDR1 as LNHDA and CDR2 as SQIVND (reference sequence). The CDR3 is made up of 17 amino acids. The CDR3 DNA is TGTGCCAGTAGGGCCCTAAGCGGGACCAACTCCTACAATGAGCAGTTCTTC. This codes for CASRALSGTNSYNEQFF. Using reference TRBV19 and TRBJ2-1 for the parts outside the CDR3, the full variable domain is DGGITQSPKYLFRKEGQNVTLSCEQNLNHDAMYWYRQDPGQGLRLIYYSQIVNDFQKGDIAEGYSVSREKKESFPLTVTSAQKNPTAFYLCASRALSGTNSYNEQFFGPGTRLTVL.

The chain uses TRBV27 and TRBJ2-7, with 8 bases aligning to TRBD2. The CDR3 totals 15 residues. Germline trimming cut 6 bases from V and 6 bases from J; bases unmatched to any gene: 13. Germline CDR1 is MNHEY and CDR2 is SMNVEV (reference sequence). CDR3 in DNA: TGTGCCAGCAGCCCCTCCAGGAGCGGGAGTTTCGAGCAGTACTTC. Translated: CASSPSRSGSFEQYF.

CDR3: CASSRGQGNGQPQHF. CDR3 DNA: TGTGCCAGCAGCCGGGGACAGGGTAATGGTCAGCCCCAGCATTTT. This chain joins TRBV6-1 and TRBJ1-5; TRBD1 matches at 9 bases. The CDR3 has 15 residues. After removal of 6 bases from V and 6 bases from J, the junction contained 9 bases not matched to a gene. Germline V gene sequence: CDR1 MNHNS, CDR2 SASEGT.

CDR3 protein: CASRGNSYEQYF. CDR3 nucleotides: TGTGCCAGCCGAGGGAACTCCTACGAGCAGTACTTC. V usage is TRBV6-5 and J usage is TRBJ2-7, with D possibly matching TRBD2 (5 bases). CDR1 and CDR2 (germline): MNHEY, SVGAGI. This CDR3 spans 12 amino acids. V was cut by 8 bases and J by 0 bases, with 8 bases left in between.

CDR3 DNA: TGTGCCAGCACCGCGACTTTCTTTGGAAACACCATATATTTT. It translates to CASTATFFGNTIYF. The gene calls are TRBV6-1 and TRBJ1-3; D unclear. The CDR3 runs to 14 residues. The germline CDR1 and CDR2 sequences are MNHNS and SASEGT. The V end was cut by 7 bases, the J end by 3 bases, with 13 bases between.

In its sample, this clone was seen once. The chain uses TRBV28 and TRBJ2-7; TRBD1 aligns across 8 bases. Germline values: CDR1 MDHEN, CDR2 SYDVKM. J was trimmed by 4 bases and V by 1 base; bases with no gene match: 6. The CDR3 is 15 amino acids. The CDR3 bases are TGTGCCAGCAGTTTATTTGCAGGGGGCGCATACGAGCAGTACTTC. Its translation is CASSLFAGGAYEQYF.

CDR3 nucleotide sequence: TGTGCCAGTAGTCCCATGGGCGGCAATCAGCCCCAGCATTTT. Amino acids: CASSPMGGNQPQHF. The chain is built from TRBV19 and TRBJ1-5; D is unresolved. Trimming removed 5 bases from V and 2 bases from J, with 10 bases in between. CDR1 and CDR2 from the germline V gene are LNHDA and SQIVND (reference sequence). The CDR3 loop spans 14 amino acids.

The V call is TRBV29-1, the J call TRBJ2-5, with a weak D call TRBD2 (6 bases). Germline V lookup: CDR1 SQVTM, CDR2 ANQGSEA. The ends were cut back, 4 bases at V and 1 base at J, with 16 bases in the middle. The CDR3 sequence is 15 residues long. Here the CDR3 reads CSVGVPSASQETQYF. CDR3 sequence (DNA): TGCAGCGTTGGGGTTCCTAGCGCGAGCCAAGAGACCCAGTACTTC.

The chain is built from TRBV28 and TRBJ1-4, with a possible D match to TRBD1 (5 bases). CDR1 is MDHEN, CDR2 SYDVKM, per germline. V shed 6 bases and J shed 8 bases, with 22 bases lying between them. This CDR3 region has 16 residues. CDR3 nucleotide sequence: TGTGCCAGCAGAAACATCCGGGACTCTCTTAGGGAAAAACTGTTTTTT. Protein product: CASRNIRDSLREKLFF.

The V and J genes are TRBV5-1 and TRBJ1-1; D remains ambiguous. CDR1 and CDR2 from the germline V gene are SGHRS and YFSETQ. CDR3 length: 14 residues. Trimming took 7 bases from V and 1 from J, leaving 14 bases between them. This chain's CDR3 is CASRQTRPNTEAFF. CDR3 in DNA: TGCGCCAGCCGACAAACCCGGCCGAACACTGAAGCTTTCTTT.

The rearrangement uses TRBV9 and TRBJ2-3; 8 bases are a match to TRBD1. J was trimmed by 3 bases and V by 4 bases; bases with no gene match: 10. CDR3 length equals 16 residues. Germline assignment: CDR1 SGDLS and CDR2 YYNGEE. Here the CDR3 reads CASSPDFRGRTDTQYF. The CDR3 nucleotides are TGTGCCAGCAGCCCTGACTTCAGGGGGCGTACAGATACGCAGTATTTT.

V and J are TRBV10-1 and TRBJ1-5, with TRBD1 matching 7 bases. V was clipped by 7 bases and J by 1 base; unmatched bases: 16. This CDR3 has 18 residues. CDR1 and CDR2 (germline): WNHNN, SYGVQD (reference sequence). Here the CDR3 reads CASNGQDRMLGSNQPQHF. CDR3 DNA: TGCGCCAGCAACGGACAGGACAGGATGCTAGGAAGCAATCAGCCCCAGCATTTT.

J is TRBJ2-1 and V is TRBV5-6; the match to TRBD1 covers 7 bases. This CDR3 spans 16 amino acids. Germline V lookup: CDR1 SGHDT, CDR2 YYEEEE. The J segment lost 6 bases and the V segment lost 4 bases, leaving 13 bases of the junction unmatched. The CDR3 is CASSRKIQGWGNEQFF. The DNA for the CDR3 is TGTGCCAGCAGCCGTAAAATACAGGGGTGGGGCAATGAGCAGTTCTTC.

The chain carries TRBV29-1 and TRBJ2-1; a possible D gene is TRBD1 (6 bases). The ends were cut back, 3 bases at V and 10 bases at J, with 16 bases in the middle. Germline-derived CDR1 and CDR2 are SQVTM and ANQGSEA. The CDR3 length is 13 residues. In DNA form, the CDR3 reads TGCAGCGTTGATAGGCAGGGGAGTTCCGAGCAGTTCTTC. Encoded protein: CSVDRQGSSEQFF.

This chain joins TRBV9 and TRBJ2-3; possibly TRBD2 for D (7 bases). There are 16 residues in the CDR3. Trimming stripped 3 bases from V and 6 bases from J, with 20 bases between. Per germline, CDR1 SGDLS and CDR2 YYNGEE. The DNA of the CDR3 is TGTGCCAGCAGCGGGGGGGGACACGCCGACTGGGATACGCAGTATTTT. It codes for CASSGGGHADWDTQYF.

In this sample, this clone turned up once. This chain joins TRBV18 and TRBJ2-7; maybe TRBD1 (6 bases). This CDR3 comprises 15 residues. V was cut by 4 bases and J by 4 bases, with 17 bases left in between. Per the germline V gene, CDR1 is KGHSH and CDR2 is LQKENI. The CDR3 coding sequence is TGTGCCAGCTCACTATCGACAGGAGGCCTTTACGAGCAGTACTTC. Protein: CASSLSTGGLYEQYF.

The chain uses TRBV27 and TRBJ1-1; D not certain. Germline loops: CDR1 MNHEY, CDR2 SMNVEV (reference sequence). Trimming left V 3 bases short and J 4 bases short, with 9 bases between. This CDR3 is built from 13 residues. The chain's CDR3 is CASSLRGSTEAFF. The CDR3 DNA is TGTGCCAGCAGTTTGCGAGGGAGCACTGAAGCTTTCTTT.